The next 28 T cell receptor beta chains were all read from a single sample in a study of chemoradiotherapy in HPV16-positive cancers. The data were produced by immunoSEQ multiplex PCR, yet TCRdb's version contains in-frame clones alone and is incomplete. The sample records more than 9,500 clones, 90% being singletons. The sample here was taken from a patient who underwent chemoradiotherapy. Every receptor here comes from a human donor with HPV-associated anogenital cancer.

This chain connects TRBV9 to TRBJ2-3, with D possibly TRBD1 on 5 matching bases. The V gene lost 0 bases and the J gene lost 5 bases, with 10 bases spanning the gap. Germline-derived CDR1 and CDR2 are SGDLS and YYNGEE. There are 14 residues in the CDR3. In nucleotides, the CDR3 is TGTGCCAGCAGCGTAGACAGGATCGAAGATACGCAGTATTTT. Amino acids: CASSVDRIEDTQYF.

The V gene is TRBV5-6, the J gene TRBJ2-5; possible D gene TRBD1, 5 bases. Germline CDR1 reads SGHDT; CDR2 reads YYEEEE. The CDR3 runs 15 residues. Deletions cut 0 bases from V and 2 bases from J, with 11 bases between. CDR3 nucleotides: TGTGCCAGCAGCTTGGGCCGGTCAGGGCAAGAGACCCAGTACTTC. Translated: CASSLGRSGQETQYF.

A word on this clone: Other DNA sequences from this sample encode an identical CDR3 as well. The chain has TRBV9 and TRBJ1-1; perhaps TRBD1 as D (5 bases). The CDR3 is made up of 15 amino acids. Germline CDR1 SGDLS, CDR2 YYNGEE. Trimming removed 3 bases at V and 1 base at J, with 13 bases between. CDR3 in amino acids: CASSAGTLGNTEAFF. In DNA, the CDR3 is TGTGCCAGCAGCGCCGGGACGTTGGGGAACACTGAAGCTTTCTTT.

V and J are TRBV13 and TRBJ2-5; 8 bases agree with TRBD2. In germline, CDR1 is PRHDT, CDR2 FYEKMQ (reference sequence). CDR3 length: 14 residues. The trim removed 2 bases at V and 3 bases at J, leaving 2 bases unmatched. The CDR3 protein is CASSLRAGEETQYF. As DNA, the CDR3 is TGTGCCAGCAGCTTAAGAGCGGGAGAAGAGACCCAGTACTTC.

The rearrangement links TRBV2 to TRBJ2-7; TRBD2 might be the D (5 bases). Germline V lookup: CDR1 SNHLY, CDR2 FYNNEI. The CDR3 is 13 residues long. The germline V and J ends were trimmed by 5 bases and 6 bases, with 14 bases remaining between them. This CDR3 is CASSLSEESEQYF. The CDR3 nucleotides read TGTGCCAGCAGTCTTAGCGAAGAATCCGAGCAGTACTTC.

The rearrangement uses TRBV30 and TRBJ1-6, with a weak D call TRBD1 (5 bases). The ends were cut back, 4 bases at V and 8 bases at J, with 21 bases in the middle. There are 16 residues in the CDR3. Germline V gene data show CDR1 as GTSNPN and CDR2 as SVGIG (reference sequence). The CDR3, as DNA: TGTGCCTGGACTCCTCGGCGGGGAGGGGTCCATTCACCCCTCCACTTT. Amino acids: CAWTPRRGGVHSPLHF.

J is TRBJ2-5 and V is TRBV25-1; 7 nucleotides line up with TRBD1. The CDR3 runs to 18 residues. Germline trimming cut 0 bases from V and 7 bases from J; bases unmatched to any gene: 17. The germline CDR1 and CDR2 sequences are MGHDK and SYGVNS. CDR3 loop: CASSEYGGQATPGWTQYF. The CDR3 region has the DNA TGTGCCAGCAGTGAATATGGTGGACAGGCCACGCCGGGTTGGACCCAGTACTTC.

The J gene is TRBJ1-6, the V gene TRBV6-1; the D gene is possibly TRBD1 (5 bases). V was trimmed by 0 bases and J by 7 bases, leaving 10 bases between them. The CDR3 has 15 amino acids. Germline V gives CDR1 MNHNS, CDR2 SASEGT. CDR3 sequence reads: CASSEARGWNSPLHF. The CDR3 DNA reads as TGTGCCAGCAGTGAAGCTCGGGGGTGGAATTCACCCCTCCACTTT.

For the CDR3, the DNA is TGTGCCAGCAGTCATAAGGTGGGAAGAGATACGCAGTATTTT. It is translated as CASSHKVGRDTQYF. The chain has TRBV7-9 and TRBJ2-3; unclear D gene. Trimming took 6 bases from V and 5 from J, leaving 15 bases between them. There are 14 residues in the CDR3. Germline loops: CDR1 SEHNR, CDR2 FQNEAQ (reference sequence).

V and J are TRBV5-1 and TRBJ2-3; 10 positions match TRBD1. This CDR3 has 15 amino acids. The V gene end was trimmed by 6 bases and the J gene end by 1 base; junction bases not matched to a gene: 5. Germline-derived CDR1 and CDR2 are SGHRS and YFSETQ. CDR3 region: CASTTGTGGTDTQYF. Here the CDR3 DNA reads TGCGCCAGCACGACCGGGACAGGGGGCACAGATACGCAGTATTTT.

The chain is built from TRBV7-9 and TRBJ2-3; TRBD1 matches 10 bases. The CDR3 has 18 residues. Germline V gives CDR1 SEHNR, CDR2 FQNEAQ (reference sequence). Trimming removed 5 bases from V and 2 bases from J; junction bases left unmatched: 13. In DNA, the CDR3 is TGTGCCAGCAGCCCAAAAAGGGACAGGGGAAGGGACACAGATACGCAGTATTTT. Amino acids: CASSPKRDRGRDTDTQYF.

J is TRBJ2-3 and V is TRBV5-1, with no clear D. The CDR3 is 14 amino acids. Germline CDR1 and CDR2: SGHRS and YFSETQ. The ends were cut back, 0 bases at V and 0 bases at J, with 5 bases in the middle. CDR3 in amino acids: CASSLGKSTDTQYF. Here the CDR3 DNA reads TGCGCCAGCAGCTTGGGAAAGAGCACAGATACGCAGTATTTT.

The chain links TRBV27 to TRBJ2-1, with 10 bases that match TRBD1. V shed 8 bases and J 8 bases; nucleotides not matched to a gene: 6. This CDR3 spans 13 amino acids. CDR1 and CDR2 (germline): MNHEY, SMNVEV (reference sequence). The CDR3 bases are TGTGCCAGCCGGGACAGGGGTATCTATGAGCAGTTCTTC. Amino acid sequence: CASRDRGIYEQFF.

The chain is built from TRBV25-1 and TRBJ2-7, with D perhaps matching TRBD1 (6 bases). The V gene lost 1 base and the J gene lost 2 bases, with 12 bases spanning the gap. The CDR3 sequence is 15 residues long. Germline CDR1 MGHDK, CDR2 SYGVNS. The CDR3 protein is CASSESEDSPYEQYF. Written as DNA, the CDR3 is TGTGCCAGCAGTGAATCCGAGGACAGCCCCTACGAGCAGTACTTC.

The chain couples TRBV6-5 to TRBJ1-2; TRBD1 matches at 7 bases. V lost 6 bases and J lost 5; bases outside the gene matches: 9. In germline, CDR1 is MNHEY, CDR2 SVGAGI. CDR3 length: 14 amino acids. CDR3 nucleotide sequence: TGTGCCAGCAGATCAGGGGGGCTTGGGTATGGCTACACCTTC. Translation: CASRSGGLGYGYTF.

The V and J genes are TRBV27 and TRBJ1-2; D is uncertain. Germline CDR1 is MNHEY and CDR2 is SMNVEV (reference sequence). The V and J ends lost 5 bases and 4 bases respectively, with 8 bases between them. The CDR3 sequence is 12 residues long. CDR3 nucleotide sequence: TGTGCCAGCAGTCCCAATGGCTATGGCTACACCTTC. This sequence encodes CASSPNGYGYTF.

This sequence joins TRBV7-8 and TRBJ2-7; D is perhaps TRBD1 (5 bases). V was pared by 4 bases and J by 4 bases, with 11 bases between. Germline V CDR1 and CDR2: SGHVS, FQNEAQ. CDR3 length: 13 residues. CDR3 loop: CASSYQGVYEQYF. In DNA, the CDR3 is TGTGCCAGCAGCTATCAGGGCGTATACGAGCAGTACTTC. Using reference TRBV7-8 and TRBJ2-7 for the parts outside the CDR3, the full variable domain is GAGVSQSPRYKVAKRGQDVALRCDPISGHVSLFWYQQALGQGPEFLTYFQNEAQLDKSGLPSDRFFAERPEGSVSTLKIQRTQQEDSAVYLCASSYQGVYEQYFGPGTRLTVT.

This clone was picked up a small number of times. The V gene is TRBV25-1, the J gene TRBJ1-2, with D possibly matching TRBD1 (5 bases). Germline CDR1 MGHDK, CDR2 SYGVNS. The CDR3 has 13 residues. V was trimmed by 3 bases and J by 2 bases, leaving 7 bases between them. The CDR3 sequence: CASSDRGNYGYTF. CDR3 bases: TGTGCCAGCAGTGATCGGGGGAACTATGGCTACACCTTC.

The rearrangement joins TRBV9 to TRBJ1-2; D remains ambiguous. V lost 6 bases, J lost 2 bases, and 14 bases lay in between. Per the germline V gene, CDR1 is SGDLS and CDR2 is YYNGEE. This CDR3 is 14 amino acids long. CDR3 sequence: CASTPAAVNYGYTF. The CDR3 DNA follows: TGTGCCAGCACTCCCGCGGCCGTGAACTATGGCTACACCTTC. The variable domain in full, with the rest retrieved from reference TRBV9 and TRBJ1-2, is DSGVTQTPKHLITATGQRVTLRCSPRSGDLSVYWYQQSLDQGLQFLIQYYNGEERAKGNILERFSAQQFPDLHSELNLSSLELGDSALYFCASTPAAVNYGYTFGSGTRLTVV.

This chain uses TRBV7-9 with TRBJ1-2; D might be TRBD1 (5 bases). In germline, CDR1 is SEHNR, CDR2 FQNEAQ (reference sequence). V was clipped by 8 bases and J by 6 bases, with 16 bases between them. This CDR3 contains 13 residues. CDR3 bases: TGTGCCAGCTCGCGACCAGGGAGCGATGGCTACACCTTC. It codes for CASSRPGSDGYTF.

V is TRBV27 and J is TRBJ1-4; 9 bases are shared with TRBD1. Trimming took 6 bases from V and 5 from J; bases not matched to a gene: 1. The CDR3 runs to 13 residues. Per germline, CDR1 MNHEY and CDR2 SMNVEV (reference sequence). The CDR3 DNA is TGTGCCAGCAGCGGACAGGGGAATGAAAAACTGTTTTTT. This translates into CASSGQGNEKLFF.

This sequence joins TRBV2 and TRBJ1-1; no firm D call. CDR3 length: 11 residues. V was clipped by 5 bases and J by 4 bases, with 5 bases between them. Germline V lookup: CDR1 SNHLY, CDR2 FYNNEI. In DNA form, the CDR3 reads TGTGCCAGCAGTATCCGCACTGAAGCTTTCTTT. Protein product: CASSIRTEAFF.

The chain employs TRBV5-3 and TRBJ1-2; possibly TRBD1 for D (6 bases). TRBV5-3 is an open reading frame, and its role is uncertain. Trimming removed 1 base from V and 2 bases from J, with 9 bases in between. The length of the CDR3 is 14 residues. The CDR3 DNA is TGTGCCAGAAGCTTGACAGGGTGGAACTATGGCTACACCTTC. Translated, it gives CARSLTGWNYGYTF.

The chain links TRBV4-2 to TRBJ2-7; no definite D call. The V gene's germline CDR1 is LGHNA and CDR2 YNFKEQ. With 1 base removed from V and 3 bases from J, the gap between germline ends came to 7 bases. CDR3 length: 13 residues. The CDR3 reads CASSQGRIYEQYF. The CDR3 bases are TGTGCCAGCAGCCAAGGAAGGATCTACGAGCAGTACTTC.

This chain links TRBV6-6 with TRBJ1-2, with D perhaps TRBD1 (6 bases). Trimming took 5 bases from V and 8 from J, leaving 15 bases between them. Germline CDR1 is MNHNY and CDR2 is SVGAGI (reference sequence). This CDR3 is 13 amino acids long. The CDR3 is CASSAEGTRGYTF. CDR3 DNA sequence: TGTGCCAGCAGTGCCGAGGGGACACGGGGCTACACCTTC.

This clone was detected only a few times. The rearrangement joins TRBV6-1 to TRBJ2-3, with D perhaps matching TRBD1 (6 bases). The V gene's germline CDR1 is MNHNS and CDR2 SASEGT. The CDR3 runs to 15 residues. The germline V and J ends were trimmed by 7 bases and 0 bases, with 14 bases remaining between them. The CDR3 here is CASNLQGTSTDTQYF. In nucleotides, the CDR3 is TGTGCCAGCAACCTACAGGGAACTAGCACAGATACGCAGTATTTT.

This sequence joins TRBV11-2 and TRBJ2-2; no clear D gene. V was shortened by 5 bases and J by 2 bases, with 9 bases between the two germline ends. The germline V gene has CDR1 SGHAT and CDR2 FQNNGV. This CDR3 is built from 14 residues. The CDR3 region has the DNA TGTGCCAGCAGCGGAACCCTCAACACCGGGGAGCTGTTTTTT. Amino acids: CASSGTLNTGELFF.

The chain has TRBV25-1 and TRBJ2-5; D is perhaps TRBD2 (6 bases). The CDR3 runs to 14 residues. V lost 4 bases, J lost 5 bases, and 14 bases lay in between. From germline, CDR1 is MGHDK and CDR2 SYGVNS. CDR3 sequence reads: CASSGGNAGETQYF. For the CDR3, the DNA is TGTGCCAGCAGTGGCGGGAATGCGGGGGAGACCCAGTACTTC.